This TCR beta chain emerged from a study of CD8 T cells in ankylosing spondylitis. Study outcomes and limitations: Reportedly, disease-linked clones are significantly enriched in ankylosing spondylitis patients' matched synovial fluid. Among TCR beta sequences, a motif of eight or nine highly homologous variants appeared characteristic of ankylosing spondylitis blood. Clones that were linked to disease were CD8+ and were relatively rare in peripheral blood. Some of the motif variants had earlier been found in reactive arthritis patients' fluid and blood.

V was trimmed by 6 bases and J by 8 bases, leaving 24 bases between them. This CDR3 has 16 residues. CDR1 is SGHRS and CDR2 is YFSETQ in the germline V gene. For this clonotype: The target antigen is unknown.

Quantitative 5'-RACE with molecular barcodes produced the TCR beta libraries. Each CDR3 protein gets one entry after TCRdb re-called the 5' RACE reads with MiXCR. In the table there are about 840,000 distinct CDR3 sequences, roughly 12% of which are singletons. The source of this sequence is a male donor with ankylosing spondylitis. V and J are TRBV5-1 and TRBJ2-1; D may correspond to TRBD1 or TRBD2 (5 bases each). Sample: blood, either unsorted or a sorted T cell fraction (not recorded which). This chain's CDR3 is CASTQSPGTEGYEQFF. The DNA for the CDR3 is TGCGCCAGCACCCAGTCCCCGGGGACGGAAGGCTATGAGCAGTTCTTC.